This T cell receptor beta chain stems from a study of cytomegalovirus exposure and HLA in healthy donors. Study summary: Per a later analysis, the roughly 690 first-cohort and fewer than 150 validation repertoires shared one platform. Study-wide results and caveats: Most observed TCR sequences were rare, whereas some public TCRs were detected in many donors. The classifier reportedly diagnosed cytomegalovirus status with high specificity and sensitivity. Among TCR beta chains, those listed as cytomegalovirus-associated numbered approximately 150.

The germline V gene encodes CDR1 ENHRY and CDR2 SYGVKD. There are 15 residues in the CDR3. J lost 0 bases, V lost 6 bases, and 4 bases had no gene match. Sequencing was performed with immunoSEQ multiplex PCR; in TCRdb, only in-frame clones are kept and a portion is missing. The top ten clones hold about 1% of a sample with about 56,000 clones, roughly 92% of them seen once. About this clone: The antigen is not known.

The TCR was taken from a man between 18 and 35 years old in good health and CMV-seronegative. The V call is TRBV10-3, the J call TRBJ2-5; TRBD2 matches 10 bases. Sequences were obtained from PBMCs. In nucleotides, the CDR3 is TGTGCCATCAGGGCTAGCGGGAGCAACCAAGAGACCCAGTACTTC. This sequence encodes CAIRASGSNQETQYF.